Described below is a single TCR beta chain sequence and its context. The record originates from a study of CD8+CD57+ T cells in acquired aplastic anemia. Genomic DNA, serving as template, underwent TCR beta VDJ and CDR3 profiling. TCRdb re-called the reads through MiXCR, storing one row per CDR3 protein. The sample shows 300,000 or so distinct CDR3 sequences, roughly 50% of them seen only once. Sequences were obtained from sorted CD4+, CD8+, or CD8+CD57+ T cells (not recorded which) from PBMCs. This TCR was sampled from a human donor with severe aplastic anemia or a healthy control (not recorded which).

CDR3 amino acids: CASSEGGSEAFF. The CDR3 nucleotides are TGCGCCAGCAGTGAGGGAGGCAGTGAAGCTTTCTTT. The chain recombines TRBV10-2 with TRBJ1-1; no reliable D call. V was trimmed by 2 bases and J by 7 bases, leaving 8 bases between them. This CDR3 is 12 amino acids long. CDR1 is WSHSY, CDR2 SAAADI, per germline.